This T cell receptor beta chain is drawn from a study of T cell repertoires in cytomegalovirus infection. Study background: Recently identified HLA-C-restricted CMV epitopes were used, and well-studied HLA-B-restricted CMV epitopes were used as well. A matching HLA type, together with CMV infection, was signaled by public TCR beta signatures. Broader study findings: Predominance within the ex vivo response was attributable to HLA-C-restricted CMV-specific TCR beta clonotypes.

This clonotype was detected only a few times. The antigen remains unidentified. Per the germline V gene, CDR1 is LNHDA and CDR2 is SQIVND (reference sequence). The CDR3 runs 15 residues. Trimming took 5 bases from V and 5 from J; bases not matched to a gene: 6. TCRdb re-called the reads with MiXCR, one entry per CDR3 protein. The sample includes approximately 300,000 distinct CDR3 sequences, 20% to 25% of them seen just once. The origin of this receptor is a human donor in good health (CMV status not recorded). Some clones in this sample may be carry-over from other donors' samples. The V call is TRBV19, the J call TRBJ2-1; 10 bases map to TRBD2. This sample comprised cultured PBMCs, obtained from culture after CMV antigen stimulation. The CDR3 spells CASSGELAGNNEQFF. In nucleotides, the CDR3 is TGTGCCAGTAGTGGGGAACTAGCGGGGAACAATGAGCAGTTCTTC. The variable domain in full, completed from reference TRBV19 and TRBJ2-1, reads DGGITQSPKYLFRKEGQNVTLSCEQNLNHDAMYWYRQDPGQGLRLIYYSQIVNDFQKGDIAEGYSVSREKKESFPLTVTSAQKNPTAFYLCASSGELAGNNEQFFGPGTRLTVL.